This T cell receptor beta chain was captured in a study of T cell repertoires in cytomegalovirus infection. Germline assignment: CDR1 SGHTA and CDR2 FQGNSA. The V gene end was trimmed by 4 bases and the J gene end by 10 bases; junction bases not matched to a gene: 4. There are 15 residues in the CDR3. MiXCR was run by TCRdb on the reads, yielding one entry per CDR3 protein. Here the sample spans 250,000 to 300,000 distinct CDR3 sequences, approximately 22% being singletons. In its sample, this clonotype was seen many times. The antigen is unknown. Study conclusions and caveats: Clonotype analysis showed dominance of the ex vivo response by HLA-C-restricted CMV-specific TCR beta clonotypes. Carriers of CMV and the relevant HLA type were discriminated by public TCR beta frequency.

The clonotype was recovered from a human donor in good health (CMV status not recorded). Some clones in this sample may be carry-over from other donors' samples. V gene TRBV7-2 combines with J gene TRBJ2-1, with 16 bases that match TRBD2. The source was cultured PBMCs, collected from culture after CMV antigen stimulation. The CDR3 reads CASSSGLAGGGEQFF. Written as DNA, the CDR3 is TGTGCCAGCAGCTCGGGACTAGCGGGAGGGGGGGAGCAGTTCTTC.